Listed below are T cell receptor beta chains from one sample, sequenced in a study of technical replicates of blood from a few donors. Here immunoSEQ multiplex PCR was the method, and the copy in TCRdb shows in-frame clones only, minus some. This sample carries approximately 81,000 clones, just over 95% of them seen once, and the ten largest clones take around 0.4%. The sequenced sample was T cells isolated from PBMCs. These receptors were collected from a human donor in good health. Each CDR3 is given with its conserved first and last residue.

v_call | cdr3_length | cdr3_aa
TRBV10-3 | 14 | CAISDLQGNTEAFF
TRBV4-2 | 15 | CASSQAGTGDKTQYF
TRBV7-8 | 16 | CASSLSLREKRTEAFF
TRBV7-3 | 14 | CASGVSGSEGKQYF
TRBV19 | 13 | CASIGQGDSTQYF
TRBV6-5 | 15 | CASSFRTGGVNEQYF
TRBV9 | 16 | CASSVEAGGLTDTQYF
TRBV2 | 14 | CAQGQGAQLEKLFF
TRBV20-1 | 10 | CSAGGEPQHF
TRBV4-2 | 16 | CASSQRLAGDTDTQYF
TRBV19 | 14 | CASSQGGPRNEQFF
TRBV27 | 13 | CASSLVSGYEQYF
TRBV30 | 15 | CAWRIPGQEPYEQYF
TRBV10-1 | 15 | CASSDTSVNTGELFF
TRBV5-1 | 14 | CASSSGLERDTQYF
TRBV2 | 13 | CASSLGQGGGYTF
TRBV29-1 | 16 | CSVEAPQVNSGNTIYF
TRBV7-9 | 11 | CATFSGNTIYF
TRBV6-5 | 15 | CASSSLISLNTEAFF
TRBV7-3 | 15 | CASSLMREGPDTQYF
TRBV4-3 | 16 | CASSPSRGSGGAEQYF
TRBV9 | 15 | CASSALAGVPNEQFF
TRBV28 | 15 | CASSPAGHSSYEQYF
TRBV5-4 | 16 | CASSWGQTANTGELFF